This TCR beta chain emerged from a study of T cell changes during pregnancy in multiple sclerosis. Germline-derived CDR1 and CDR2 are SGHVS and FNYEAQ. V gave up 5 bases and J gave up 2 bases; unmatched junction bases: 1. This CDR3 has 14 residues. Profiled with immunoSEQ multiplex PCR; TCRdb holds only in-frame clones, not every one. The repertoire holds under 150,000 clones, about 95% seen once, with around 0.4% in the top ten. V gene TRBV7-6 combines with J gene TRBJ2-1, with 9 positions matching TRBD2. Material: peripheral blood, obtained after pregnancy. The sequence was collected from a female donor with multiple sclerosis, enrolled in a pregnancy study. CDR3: CASSASGTYNEQFF. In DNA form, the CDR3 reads TGTGCCAGCAGCGCTAGCGGGACCTACAATGAGCAGTTCTTC.